This TCR beta chain was found in a study of a mutant IDH1 vaccine in newly diagnosed glioma. Study context: Receipt of radiotherapy, temozolomide, or both preceded the study, and most received both. General study points: Researchers report vaccine-induced immune responses in 93.3% of patients. The authors found pseudoprogression apparently unrelated to changes in top peripheral T cell clonotypes.

Time point: baseline, week 1 (first vaccination visit). Treatment given: pre-vaccination baseline after standard-of-care therapy. The study enrolled donors with new WHO grade 3 or 4 IDH1-mutant, ATRX-lost astrocytomas. Germline V gene sequence: CDR1 MGHRA, CDR2 YSYEKL. CDR3 length: 16 amino acids. Between the trimmed V and J ends, which lost 2 bases and 3 bases, there was a span of 14 bases. Profiled with immunoSEQ multiplex PCR; TCRdb holds only in-frame clones, not every one. The data contain roughly 38,000 clones, roughly 90% of them singletons. In regard to this clone: The antigen is undetermined.

The receptor was isolated from a man between 18 and 29 years old with glioma. The J gene is TRBJ1-3, the V gene TRBV4-1, with D possibly TRBD1 on 5 matching bases. The sample here was PBMCs, taken from a glioma patient treated with radiotherapy, temozolomide or both. The CDR3 region is CASSQKMGEDGNTIYF. The CDR3 DNA is TGCGCCAGCAGCCAAAAGATGGGGGAGGATGGAAACACCATATATTTT.